This T cell receptor beta chain emerged from a study of T cells in Graves' hyperthyroidism and ophthalmopathy. Findings of the study overall: Appearing also in blood were most of the thyroid clonotypes expanded above 0.001.

Template material for amplifying TCR beta CDR3 regions consisted of RNA transcripts. HTBI primers were the set used in a first-round RT-PCR of the TCR CDR3. Via MiXCR, TCRdb re-called the multiplex PCR reads, giving one row per CDR3 protein. The sample includes 300,000 to 450,000 distinct CDR3 sequences, roughly 13% seen only once; the top ten take 11%. The authors took PBMCs from roughly 9.5 ml fresh peripheral blood. Ten or more counts support this clonotype. Its specificity is unknown. The CDR3 has 13 residues. Between the trimmed V and J ends, which lost 8 bases and 5 bases, there was a span of 13 bases. Germline V lookup: CDR1 MDHEN, CDR2 SYDVKM.

The specimen was blood. The TCR comes from a woman between 55 and 75 years old with Graves' hyperthyroidism. V is TRBV28 and J is TRBJ2-1; D may correspond to TRBD1 or TRBD2 (5 bases each). The CDR3 here is CASWTGANNEQFF. The CDR3 DNA follows: TGTGCCAGCTGGACCGGGGCGAACAATGAGCAGTTCTTC.